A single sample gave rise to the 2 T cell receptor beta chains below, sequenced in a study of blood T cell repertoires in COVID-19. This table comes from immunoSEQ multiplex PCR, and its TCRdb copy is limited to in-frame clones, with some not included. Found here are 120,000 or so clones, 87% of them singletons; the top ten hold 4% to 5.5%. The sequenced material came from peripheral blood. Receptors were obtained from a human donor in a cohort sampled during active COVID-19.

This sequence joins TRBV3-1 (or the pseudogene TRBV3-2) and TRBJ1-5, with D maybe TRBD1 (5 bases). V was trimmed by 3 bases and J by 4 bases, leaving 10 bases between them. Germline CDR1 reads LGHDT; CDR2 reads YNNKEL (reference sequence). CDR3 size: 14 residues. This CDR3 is CASSQGGGNQPQHF. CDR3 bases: TGTGCCAGCAGCCAGGGGGGGGGTAATCAGCCCCAGCATTTT.

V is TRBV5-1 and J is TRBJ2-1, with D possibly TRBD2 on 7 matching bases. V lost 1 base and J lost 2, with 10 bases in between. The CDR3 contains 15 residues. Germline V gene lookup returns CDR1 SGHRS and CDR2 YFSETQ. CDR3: CASSLTGGPYNEQFF. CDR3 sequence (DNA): TGCGCCAGCAGCTTGACCGGGGGGCCCTACAATGAGCAGTTCTTC.